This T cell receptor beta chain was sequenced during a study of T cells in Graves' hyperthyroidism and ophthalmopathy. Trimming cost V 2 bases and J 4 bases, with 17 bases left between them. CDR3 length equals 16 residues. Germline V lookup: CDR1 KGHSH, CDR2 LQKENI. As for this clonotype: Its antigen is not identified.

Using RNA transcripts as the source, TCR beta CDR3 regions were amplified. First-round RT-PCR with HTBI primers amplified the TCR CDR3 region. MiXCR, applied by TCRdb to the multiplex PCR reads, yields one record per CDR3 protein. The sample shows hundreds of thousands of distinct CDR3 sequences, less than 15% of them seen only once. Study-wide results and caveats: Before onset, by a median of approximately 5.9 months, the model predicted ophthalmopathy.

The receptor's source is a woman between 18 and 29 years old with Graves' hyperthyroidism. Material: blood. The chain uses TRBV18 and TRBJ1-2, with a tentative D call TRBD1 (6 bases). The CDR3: CASSPVARGDAYGYTF. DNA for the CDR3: TGTGCCAGCTCACCAGTGGCCAGGGGCGATGCCTATGGCTACACCTTC.